This T cell receptor beta chain was captured in a study of CD8+ T cells in alopecia areata. The treatment is: oral pan-JAK inhibitor, 5-10 mg twice daily. cDNA reverse transcribed from extracted RNA served as the sequencing template. Here immunoSEQ multiplex PCR was the method, and the copy in TCRdb shows in-frame clones only, minus some. This table has 200,000 to 250,000 clones, 50% to 70% appearing once. This clone has only one observation. Germline V gives CDR1 SGHRS, CDR2 YFSETQ. The CDR3 has 15 amino acids. V lost 4 bases, J lost 3 bases, and 13 bases lay in between. V is TRBV5-1 and J is TRBJ2-2; D is possibly TRBD2 (7 bases). Sample: CD4+ T cells sorted from blood, taken at week 4, from a patient treated with tofacitinib. The receptor was isolated from a human donor with alopecia areata. The CDR3 protein is CASSTLGGDTGELFF. The CDR3, as DNA: TGCGCCAGCAGCACCCTAGGGGGGGACACCGGGGAGCTGTTTTTT.